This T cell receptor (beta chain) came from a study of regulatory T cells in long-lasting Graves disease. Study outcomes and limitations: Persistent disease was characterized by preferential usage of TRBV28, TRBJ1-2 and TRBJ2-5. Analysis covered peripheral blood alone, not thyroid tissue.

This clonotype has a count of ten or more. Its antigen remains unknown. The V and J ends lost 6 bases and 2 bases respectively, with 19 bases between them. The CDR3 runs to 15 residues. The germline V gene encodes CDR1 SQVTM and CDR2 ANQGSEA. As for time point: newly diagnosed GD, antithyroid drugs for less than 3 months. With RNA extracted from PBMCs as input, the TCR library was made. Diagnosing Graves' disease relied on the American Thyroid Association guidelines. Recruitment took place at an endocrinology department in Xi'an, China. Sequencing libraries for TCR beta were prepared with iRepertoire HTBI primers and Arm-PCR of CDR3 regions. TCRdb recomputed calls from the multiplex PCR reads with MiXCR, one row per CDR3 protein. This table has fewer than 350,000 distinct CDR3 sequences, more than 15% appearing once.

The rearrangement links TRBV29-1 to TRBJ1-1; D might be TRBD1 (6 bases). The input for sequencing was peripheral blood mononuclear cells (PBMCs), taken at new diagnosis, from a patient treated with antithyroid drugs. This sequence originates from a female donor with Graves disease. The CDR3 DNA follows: TGCAGCGTCACGAGAGGGGGAAGCAGAAACACTGAAGCTTTCTTT. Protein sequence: CSVTRGGSRNTEAFF.